One and the same sample provided the 24 T cell receptor beta chains below, sequenced in a study of T cells in Graves' hyperthyroidism and ophthalmopathy. TCR beta CDR3 sequences were amplified from RNA transcripts. TCR CDR3 regions were first amplified by RT-PCR with HTBI primers. One entry per CDR3 protein, called by TCRdb with MiXCR from the multiplex PCR reads. There are 300,000 to 450,000 distinct CDR3 sequences in the sample; around a sixth occur only once, and roughly 16% lies in the top ten. Sequencing was performed on blood. The receptor set was obtained from a woman between 40 and 50 years old with Graves' ophthalmopathy.

This clonotype showed up many times. The V gene is TRBV12-3 or TRBV12-4, the J gene TRBJ1-1, with TRBD1 matching over 8 bases. The CDR3 spans 13 residues. The V gene end was trimmed by 3 bases and the J gene end by 6 bases; junction bases not matched to a gene: 3. CDR3 in amino acids: CASSLKQGAEAFF. DNA for the CDR3: TGTGCCAGCAGTTTGAAACAGGGGGCTGAAGCTTTCTTT.

This clonotype has at least ten counts. This sequence joins TRBV6-1 and TRBJ2-7; TRBD2 aligns across 9 bases. The CDR3 totals 17 residues. Germline V lookup: CDR1 MNHNS, CDR2 SASEGT. Losses at the gene ends were 1 base for V and 2 bases for J; bases not matched to a gene: 9. In nucleotides, the CDR3 is TGTGCCAGCAGTGAAGAGTTGCTACTAGCGGGTACCTACGAGCAGTACTTC. This encodes CASSEELLLAGTYEQYF.

This clonotype was counted at least ten times. The V gene is TRBV6-1, the J gene TRBJ1-2, with D unclear. The V and J ends lost 7 bases and 2 bases respectively, with 5 bases between them. Germline V gene sequence: CDR1 MNHNS, CDR2 SASEGT. The CDR3 loop spans 11 amino acids. The CDR3 sequence is CASNENYGYTF. The DNA for the CDR3 is TGTGCCAGCAATGAGAACTATGGCTACACCTTC.

The sample holds many counts of this clonotype. The rearrangement uses TRBV19 and TRBJ2-2; weak D call: TRBD1 (5 bases). V was cut by 5 bases and J by 7 bases, with 14 bases left in between. This CDR3 is 14 amino acids long. CDR1 is LNHDA and CDR2 is SQIVND in the germline V gene (reference sequence). CDR3 sequence reads: CASSLGRAGGELFF. In DNA, the CDR3 is TGTGCCAGTAGTCTCGGCAGGGCAGGCGGGGAGCTGTTTTTT. The variable domain in full, completed from reference TRBV19 and TRBJ2-2, reads DGGITQSPKYLFRKEGQNVTLSCEQNLNHDAMYWYRQDPGQGLRLIYYSQIVNDFQKGDIAEGYSVSREKKESFPLTVTSAQKNPTAFYLCASSLGRAGGELFFGEGSRLTVL.

This clonotype was recorded at least ten times. The CDR3 nucleotides read TGTGCCAGCTCACCATGGGACGGGAACACTGAAGCTTTCTTT. Residues: CASSPWDGNTEAFF. The V and J genes are TRBV18 and TRBJ1-1; D may be TRBD1 (5 bases). V lost 2 bases, J lost 1 base, and 8 bases lay in between. The CDR3 is made up of 14 amino acids. In germline, CDR1 is KGHSH, CDR2 LQKENI.

Many counts were recorded for this clonotype. This chain connects TRBV19 to TRBJ1-5, with D possibly being TRBD1 (6 bases). Germline V gene data show CDR1 as LNHDA and CDR2 as SQIVND (reference sequence). This CDR3 has 15 amino acids. The V end was cut by 2 bases, the J end by 6 bases, with 14 bases between. The CDR3 is CASSIRNREIQPQHF. The CDR3 DNA follows: TGTGCCAGTAGTATAAGGAACAGGGAGATTCAGCCCCAGCATTTT. The full variable domain, its missing parts supplied by reference TRBV19 and TRBJ1-5, is DGGITQSPKYLFRKEGQNVTLSCEQNLNHDAMYWYRQDPGQGLRLIYYSQIVNDFQKGDIAEGYSVSREKKESFPLTVTSAQKNPTAFYLCASSIRNREIQPQHFGDGTRLSIL.

In this sample, this clonotype turned up many times. This chain connects TRBV20-1 to TRBJ2-5; 13 bases match TRBD2. Germline V lookup: CDR1 DFQATT, CDR2 SNEGSKA (reference sequence). The CDR3 loop spans 18 amino acids. V was pared by 3 bases and J by 4 bases, with 14 bases of the junction left unmatched. CDR3 in amino acids: CSASTRAPGLAGAETQYF. Here the CDR3 DNA reads TGCAGTGCTAGCACCAGGGCCCCAGGACTAGCGGGAGCAGAGACCCAGTACTTC.

There are many counts of this clonotype. The chain combines TRBV5-1 with TRBJ2-7, with 10 bases aligning to TRBD1. Germline V gene data show CDR1 as SGHRS and CDR2 as YFSETQ. This CDR3 spans 14 amino acids. Trimming removed 3 bases from V and 6 bases from J; junction bases left unmatched: 6. The CDR3 protein is CASSSGDRGGEQYF. In DNA, the CDR3 is TGCGCCAGCAGCTCGGGGGACAGGGGAGGCGAGCAGTACTTC.

This clonotype was counted many times. The chain joins TRBV10-1 to TRBJ1-1, with D possibly TRBD1 on 6 matching bases. Germline CDR1 is WNHNN and CDR2 is SYGVQD (reference sequence). With 6 bases removed from V and 0 bases from J, the gap between germline ends came to 20 bases. CDR3 length equals 17 residues. CDR3: CASSERTGKIMNTEAFF. The CDR3 DNA follows: TGCGCCAGCAGCGAAAGAACAGGGAAGATAATGAACACTGAAGCTTTCTTT.

This clonotype has a count of ten or more. This sequence joins TRBV27 and TRBJ2-7; a possible D gene is TRBD2 (6 bases). This CDR3 is built from 15 residues. Between the trimmed V and J ends, which lost 3 bases and 0 bases, there was a span of 12 bases. Germline V lookup: CDR1 MNHEY, CDR2 SMNVEV (reference sequence). CDR3 amino acids: CASSFSGAGSYEQYF. The CDR3 DNA reads as TGTGCCAGCAGTTTCTCGGGAGCCGGCTCCTACGAGCAGTACTTC.

The sample holds many counts of this clonotype. This chain uses TRBV12-3 or TRBV12-4 with TRBJ1-5, with D possibly matching TRBD1 (6 bases). There are 15 residues in the CDR3. V lost 4 bases and J 1 base, leaving 11 bases between the germline ends. This chain's CDR3 is CASSSGGQSNQPQHF. CDR3 DNA: TGTGCCAGCAGTTCGGGGGGCCAAAGCAATCAGCCCCAGCATTTT.

This clonotype has a count of ten or more. The chain links TRBV6-1 to TRBJ1-5, with D possibly being TRBD1 (5 bases). The V end was cut by 7 bases, the J end by 2 bases, with 18 bases between. Germline V gene data show CDR1 as MNHNS and CDR2 as SASEGT. The CDR3 runs 16 residues. The CDR3 loop reads CASNPLGEIGNQPQHF. The CDR3 coding sequence is TGTGCCAGCAACCCCCTGGGGGAGATTGGCAATCAGCCCCAGCATTTT.

This clonotype showed up many times. The CDR3 spells CASSQIDTDTQYF. The CDR3 DNA reads as TGCGCCAGCAGCCAAATCGACACAGATACGCAGTATTTT. J is TRBJ2-3 and V is TRBV5-1; no reliable D call. Trimming cost V 4 bases and J 2 bases, with 8 bases left between them. Germline V gene lookup returns CDR1 SGHRS and CDR2 YFSETQ. This CDR3 spans 13 amino acids.

This clonotype was recorded many times. This chain connects TRBV6-5 to TRBJ2-5; 8 bases map to TRBD2. The V gene's germline CDR1 is MNHEY and CDR2 SVGAGI. The CDR3 extends over 15 amino acids. The junction had 4 bases not matched to a gene; V was cut back by 4 bases and J by 0 bases. The CDR3 region is CASSSTSAYQETQYF. CDR3 nucleotides: TGTGCCAGCAGTTCGACTAGCGCCTACCAAGAGACCCAGTACTTC.

This clonotype was found many times. The V call is TRBV10-2, the J call TRBJ2-7, with D possibly matching TRBD1 (6 bases). The CDR3 runs to 13 residues. The V and J ends lost 1 base and 6 bases respectively, with 10 bases between them. Germline V gene lookup returns CDR1 WSHSY and CDR2 SAAADI. CDR3 amino acids: CASSEFRGGEQYF. CDR3 bases: TGCGCCAGCAGTGAGTTCAGGGGTGGCGAGCAGTACTTC.

This clonotype has a count of ten or more. The chain has TRBV27 and TRBJ2-7, with no clear D. Germline V lookup: CDR1 MNHEY, CDR2 SMNVEV (reference sequence). This CDR3 has 14 residues. Trimming left V 2 bases short and J 5 bases short, with 13 bases between. CDR3 sequence reads: CASSLAEAPDEQYF. CDR3 DNA: TGTGCCAGCAGTTTAGCCGAAGCTCCCGACGAGCAGTACTTC.

This clonotype occurred many times. The chain carries TRBV7-8 and TRBJ2-3, with D possibly being TRBD1 (5 bases). The CDR3 spans 14 residues. CDR1 and CDR2 from the germline V gene are SGHVS and FQNEAQ. V lost 3 bases, J lost 5 bases, and 12 bases lay in between. In DNA, the CDR3 is TGTGCCAGCAGCTTTCAGGGCGGTGAAGATACGCAGTATTTT. This gives the protein CASSFQGGEDTQYF.

This clonotype occurred many times. The genes are TRBV2 and TRBJ1-1; 8 bases match TRBD1. CDR1 is SNHLY and CDR2 is FYNNEI in the germline V gene. This CDR3 is built from 13 residues. CDR3 protein: CAGEGTGSTEAFF. The DNA for the CDR3 is TGTGCAGGGGAGGGGACAGGAAGCACTGAAGCTTTCTTT.

This clonotype was observed many times. The chain employs TRBV4-1 and TRBJ2-7, with 7 bases identical to TRBD1. Unmatched junction bases numbered 7, after V lost 0 bases and J lost 2 bases. CDR1 is MGHRA and CDR2 is YSYEKL in the germline V gene. The CDR3 is 16 residues long. CDR3 DNA sequence: TGCGCCAGCAGCCAAGATTTGACAGGGTCTGCCTACGAGCAGTACTTC. The encoded protein is CASSQDLTGSAYEQYF.

With regard to this clonotype: One junction end does not reproduce the germline sequence, and a read error may be involved. This CDR3 is CASLRFRDSYEQSF. The CDR3 bases are TGTGCCAGCCTCCGGTTCAGAGACTCCTACGAGCAGTCCTTC. The V call is TRBV2, the J call TRBJ2-7; D is unclear. Looked up from germline, CDR1 is SNHLY and CDR2 is FYNNEI. This CDR3 comprises 14 residues.

This clonotype was seen at least ten times. The chain joins TRBV7-2 to TRBJ2-6; D gene uncertain. V shed 5 bases and J shed 0 bases, with 5 bases lying between them. From germline, CDR1 is SGHTA and CDR2 FQGNSA. The CDR3 extends over 14 amino acids. The chain's CDR3 is CASSKSSGANVLTF. As DNA, the CDR3 is TGTGCCAGCAGCAAGAGCTCTGGGGCCAACGTCCTGACTTTC.

This clonotype came up many times. The chain joins TRBV6-2 or TRBV6-3 to TRBJ2-7; no definite D call. Germline-derived CDR1 and CDR2 are MNHEY and SVGEGT. V was pared by 2 bases and J by 3 bases, with 5 bases between. The CDR3 is 12 residues long. CDR3: CASSYGNYEQYF. CDR3 nucleotide sequence: TGTGCCAGCAGTTACGGGAACTACGAGCAGTACTTC.

The table lists this clonotype with many counts. Written as DNA, the CDR3 is TGTGCCAGTAGTATAGGGACAGACACCTCCTACGAGCAGTACTTC. Translation gives CASSIGTDTSYEQYF. The chain carries TRBV19 and TRBJ2-7; the D gene is possibly TRBD1 (6 bases). CDR1 and CDR2 from the germline V gene are LNHDA and SQIVND (reference sequence). This CDR3 is built from 15 residues. Trimming took off 1 base at V and 0 bases at J, with 10 bases between the two ends.

By its share, this clonotype is medium-sized. The CDR3 is CASSEAHEKTQYF. The CDR3 DNA reads as TGTGCCAGCAGTGAAGCGCATGAAAAGACCCAGTACTTC. The J gene is TRBJ2-5, the V gene TRBV6-1, with D hard to call. Trimming took 0 bases from V and 6 from J, leaving 8 bases between them. CDR3 size: 13 residues. From germline, CDR1 is MNHNS and CDR2 SASEGT.